These T cell receptor beta chains were read from a single sample in a study of T cells in Graves' hyperthyroidism and ophthalmopathy. TCRdb independently ran MiXCR on the multiplex PCR reads; one entry per CDR3 protein. The table lists roughly 380,000 distinct CDR3 sequences, about 15% of them singletons. Sequencing was carried out using blood. Receptor source: a woman aged 55-69 years with Graves' hyperthyroidism. Each CDR3 is given with its conserved first and last residue. D genes are given only for firm matches. Only part of the rows carry a size: once, few, many, or a class if the clone is expanded.

TRBJ2-7,many,TRBV11-2,TRBD2,CASSRGLAGIGEQYF,TGTGCCAGCAGTAGGGGGCTAGCGGGAATAGGAGAGCAGTACTTC
TRBJ1-2,many,TRBV2,NA,CASSGSGLNYGYTF,TGTGCCAGCAGTGGGAGCGGTCTCAACTATGGCTACACCTTC
TRBJ2-1,NA,TRBV14,NA,CASSQAPTEQFF,TGTGCCAGCAGCCAAGCCCCGACTGAGCAGTTCTTC
TRBJ2-7,many,TRBV7-9,NA,CASSQPRAKGGMASSYEQYF,TGTGCCAGCAGCCAGCCGCGGGCCAAGGGGGGAATGGCGAGCTCCTACGAGCAGTACTTC
TRBJ2-3,many,TRBV5-4,TRBD2,CASSQGLAPDTQYF,TGTGCCAGCAGCCAGGGACTAGCGCCGGATACGCAGTATTTT
TRBJ1-1,many,TRBV5-1,NA,CASSSSRAGETEAFF,TGCGCCAGCAGCTCATCCAGGGCGGGCGAGACTGAAGCTTTCTTT
TRBJ1-1,NA,TRBV24-1,NA,CATSGGAEAFF,TGTGCCACCAGTGGGGGGGCTGAAGCTTTCTTT
TRBJ2-1,many,TRBV28,TRBD1,CASSLHQGQGVRYNEQFF,TGTGCCAGCAGTTTACACCAGGGACAGGGCGTTCGTTACAATGAGCAGTTCTTC
TRBJ2-2,NA,TRBV11-2,TRBD2,CASSAPGGPGELFF,TGTGCCAGCAGCGCCCCGGGGGGACCCGGGGAGCTGTTTTTT
TRBJ2-5,NA,TRBV12-3/TRBV12-4,NA,CAGSLMETQYF,TGTGCCGGCAGTTTAATGGAGACCCAGTACTTC
TRBJ2-5,few,TRBV25-1,TRBD2,CASSAIPGLAGQETQYF,TGTGCCAGCAGTGCAATACCGGGACTAGCAGGCCAAGAGACCCAGTACTTC
TRBJ1-4,NA,TRBV2,NA,CASSYSFAATNEKLFF,TGTGCCAGCAGTTACTCGTTCGCAGCCACTAATGAAAAACTGTTTTTT
TRBJ2-2,few,TRBV12-3/TRBV12-4,NA,CASSRVVPGELFF,TGTGCCAGCAGCCGGGTCGTACCCGGGGAGCTGTTTTTT
TRBJ2-1,many,TRBV12-3/TRBV12-4,TRBD2,CASSLAWGGGPSYNEQFF,TGTGCCAGCAGTTTAGCGTGGGGGGGAGGTCCTTCCTACAATGAGCAGTTCTTC
TRBJ2-6,few,TRBV6-5,NA,CASSYRALPSGANVLTF,TGTGCCAGCAGTTACCGTGCCCTCCCCTCTGGGGCCAACGTCCTGACTTTC
TRBJ2-2,NA,TRBV5-1,TRBD2,CATAPLSSGIRELFF,TGCGCCACCGCCCCGCTCTCTAGCGGGATCCGGGAGCTGTTTTTT
TRBJ2-2,NA,TRBV10-3,NA,CAIAHLGTGELFF,TGTGCCATCGCACACCTGGGGACCGGGGAGCTGTTTTTT
TRBJ2-2,NA,TRBV20-1,NA,CSARDQRQDTGELFF,TGCAGTGCTAGAGACCAACGGCAGGACACCGGGGAGCTGTTTTTT
TRBJ1-4,NA,TRBV6-1,NA,CASSEMWTTNEKLFF,TGTGCCAGCAGTGAAATGTGGACAACTAATGAAAAACTGTTTTTT
TRBJ2-1,many,TRBV12-3/TRBV12-4,NA,CASSEQDLGASEQFF,TGTGCCAGCAGTGAACAGGACTTGGGAGCGTCTGAGCAGTTCTTC
TRBJ1-4,few,TRBV30,TRBD1,CAWRGRDRDSEKLFF,TGTGCCTGGAGAGGTAGGGACAGGGATAGCGAAAAACTGTTTTTT
TRBJ1-4,many,TRBV3-1,NA,CASTDHGGDQEKLFF,TGTGCCAGCACCGACCACGGAGGGGATCAGGAAAAACTGTTTTTT
TRBJ2-3,many,TRBV7-8,NA,CASSAQATDTQYF,TGTGCCAGCAGTGCGCAGGCCACAGATACGCAGTATTTT
TRBJ1-5,many,TRBV6-1,NA,CASEEGDRRSNQPQHF,TGTGCCAGCGAAGAAGGAGACAGGAGAAGCAATCAGCCCCAGCATTTT